One sample yielded the 22 T cell receptor beta chains listed below, sequenced in a study of blood T cell repertoires in COVID-19. Some clones are missing from TCRdb's copy, which holds only in-frame ones; the method was immunoSEQ multiplex PCR. The table lists tens of thousands of clones, around 90% of them singletons, with around 4.5% in the top ten. The specimen was peripheral blood. These receptors came from a woman older than 75 with acute or convalescent COVID-19.

J is TRBJ2-1 and V is TRBV5-1; 11 nucleotides align to TRBD2. This CDR3 spans 15 amino acids. Trimming took 7 bases from V and 7 from J; bases not matched to a gene: 10. Germline V lookup: CDR1 SGHRS, CDR2 YFSETQ. The CDR3 sequence: CASARPTSGSNEQFF. Written as DNA, the CDR3 is TGCGCCAGCGCGCGCCCAACTAGCGGGAGTAATGAGCAGTTCTTC.

The V call is TRBV12-5, the J call TRBJ2-5, with 14 nucleotides matching TRBD2. From germline, CDR1 is LGHNT and CDR2 FRNRAP. The length of the CDR3 is 16 residues. With 6 bases clipped from V and 2 bases from J, the junction kept 5 bases outside the gene matches. The CDR3 reads CASGLGTSGGQETQYF. The CDR3 DNA is TGTGCTAGTGGCCTGGGGACTAGCGGGGGACAAGAGACCCAGTACTTC.

V usage is TRBV4-3 and J usage is TRBJ1-2; 9 nucleotides align to TRBD1. Looked up from germline, CDR1 is LGHNA and CDR2 is YSLEER. V was pared by 0 bases and J by 5 bases, with 4 bases of the junction left unmatched. The CDR3 runs 15 residues. Here the CDR3 reads CASSQDSGTGYGYTF. CDR3 in DNA: TGCGCCAGCAGCCAAGATTCCGGGACAGGGTATGGCTACACCTTC.

Worth noting for this clone: The limits of the CDR3 on the DNA are not certain, so only TCRdb's listed CDR3 is given. The gene calls are TRBV21-1 and TRBJ1-3. TRBV21-1 is shown as a pseudogene. Ends included, the CDR3 has 16 residues. The CDR3 loop is CASSKWAEGNRYTIYF.

The chain links TRBV9 to TRBJ2-2; 7 positions match TRBD2. CDR1 and CDR2 from the germline V gene are SGDLS and YYNGEE. J was trimmed by 1 base and V by 3 bases; bases with no gene match: 9. The CDR3 is 17 residues long. The CDR3: CASSGGGGSGNTGELFF. For the CDR3, the DNA is TGTGCCAGCAGCGGGGGCGGGGGTAGCGGGAACACCGGGGAGCTGTTTTTT.

The chain employs TRBV3-1 (or the pseudogene TRBV3-2) and TRBJ2-6; no definite D call. The CDR3 sequence is 14 residues long. Germline values: CDR1 LGHDT, CDR2 YNNKEL (reference sequence). Trimming cost V 1 base and J 4 bases, with 5 bases left between them. CDR3: CASSQGQGANVLTF. CDR3 bases: TGTGCCAGCAGCCAAGGGCAGGGGGCCAACGTCCTGACTTTC.

This clone was observed a handful of times. The chain is built from TRBV5-1 and TRBJ2-3; 9 bases fit TRBD2. Per the germline V gene, CDR1 is SGHRS and CDR2 is YFSETQ. Losses at the gene ends were 4 bases for V and 0 bases for J; bases not matched to a gene: 6. The CDR3 sequence is 16 residues long. The CDR3 DNA sequence: TGCGCCAGCAGCAACGGACTAGCGCCAAGCACAGATACGCAGTATTTT. It is translated as CASSNGLAPSTDTQYF.

The chain links TRBV28 to TRBJ1-5; tentative D call: TRBD1 (6 bases). CDR1 MDHEN and CDR2 SYDVKM come from the germline V gene. V was trimmed by 6 bases and J by 0 bases, leaving 15 bases between them. CDR3 size: 16 residues. CDR3 residues: CASSARTDYSNQPQHF. The DNA of the CDR3 is TGTGCCAGCAGCGCCAGGACAGATTATAGCAATCAGCCCCAGCATTTT.

The DNA of the CDR3 is TGTGCCAGCAGCGACCGGACTAGCGGGAATGAGCAGTTCTTC. Amino acids: CASSDRTSGNEQFF. The chain uses TRBV11-2 and TRBJ2-1, with 11 bases matching TRBD2. The CDR3 is 14 residues long. In germline, CDR1 is SGHAT, CDR2 FQNNGV. V lost 5 bases and J lost 7; bases outside the gene matches: 4.

This rearrangement joins TRBV19 to TRBJ1-2; the match to TRBD1 covers 8 bases. Trimming took 5 bases from V and 8 from J; bases not matched to a gene: 4. The CDR3 is 12 residues long. Germline values: CDR1 LNHDA, CDR2 SQIVND (reference sequence). The CDR3 DNA reads as TGTGCCAGTAGTCTGAACAGGGGGGGCTACACCTTC. It codes for CASSLNRGGYTF.

The V and J genes are TRBV27 and TRBJ2-2; D unresolved. CDR3 length equals 17 residues. V was shortened by 2 bases and J by 0 bases, with 13 bases between the two germline ends. Germline V CDR1 and CDR2: MNHEY, SMNVEV (reference sequence). This chain's CDR3 is CASSLMVVRANTGELFF. In DNA, the CDR3 is TGTGCCAGCAGTTTAATGGTTGTTCGCGCGAACACCGGGGAGCTGTTTTTT.

This rearrangement joins TRBV7-8 to TRBJ1-1; D unclear. V lost 4 bases to trimming and J lost 1 base, with 13 bases between them. Germline lookup yields CDR1 SGHVS and CDR2 FQNEAQ. The CDR3 sequence is 15 residues long. The CDR3 DNA reads as TGTGCCAGCAGCTCGCCCTCCGACAAGAACACTGAAGCTTTCTTT. Its translation: CASSSPSDKNTEAFF. Complete variable domain (other parts from reference TRBV7-8 and TRBJ1-1): GAGVSQSPRYKVAKRGQDVALRCDPISGHVSLFWYQQALGQGPEFLTYFQNEAQLDKSGLPSDRFFAERPEGSVSTLKIQRTQQEDSAVYLCASSSPSDKNTEAFFGQGTRLTVV.

The chain uses TRBV11-1 and TRBJ2-3; D is ambiguous. Germline lookup yields CDR1 SGHAT and CDR2 FQDESV (reference sequence). Trimming stripped 2 bases from V and 1 base from J, with 7 bases between. CDR3 length: 14 amino acids. Written as DNA, the CDR3 is TGTGCCAGCAGCTTAATAACAGGCACAGATACGCAGTATTTT. Translated, it gives CASSLITGTDTQYF.

The chain combines TRBV9 with TRBJ2-1; weak D call: TRBD1 (6 bases). CDR3 length equals 15 residues. The V end was cut by 1 base, the J end by 10 bases, with 18 bases between. CDR1 is SGDLS and CDR2 is YYNGEE in the germline V gene. CDR3 in amino acids: CASSVTGTPLGEQFF. As DNA, the CDR3 is TGTGCCAGCAGCGTAACAGGGACCCCTTTAGGGGAGCAGTTCTTC.

This chain links TRBV7-3 with TRBJ2-1; D might be TRBD1 (6 bases). Germline lookup yields CDR1 SGHTA and CDR2 FQGTGA. This CDR3 has 17 amino acids. V lost 5 bases, J lost 0 bases, and 17 bases lay in between. The DNA for the CDR3 is TGTGCCAGCAGCCCGCTAGGGGGTGTTAGCTCCTACAATGAGCAGTTCTTC. Amino acids: CASSPLGGVSSYNEQFF.

The gene calls are TRBV9 and TRBJ2-3, with TRBD2 matching over 11 bases. V shed 6 bases, J shed 4 bases, and the junction held 7 bases outside the gene matches. Germline V gives CDR1 SGDLS, CDR2 YYNGEE. This CDR3 contains 15 residues. DNA of the CDR3: TGTGCCAGCACACTAGCGGGGGCCTTCCCAGATACGCAGTATTTT. This encodes CASTLAGAFPDTQYF.

This clone was seen once. The chain combines TRBV5-1 with TRBJ2-5; D remains ambiguous. The CDR3 totals 14 residues. CDR1 SGHRS and CDR2 YFSETQ come from the germline V gene. V lost 1 base to trimming and J lost 1 base, with 8 bases between them. The CDR3 spells CASSLTRAQETQYF. For the CDR3, the DNA is TGCGCCAGCAGCTTGACACGTGCCCAAGAGACCCAGTACTTC.

J is TRBJ2-7 and V is TRBV11-2, with D possibly being TRBD1 (6 bases). The CDR3 runs 13 residues. Between the trimmed V and J ends, which lost 2 bases and 6 bases, there was a span of 11 bases. The germline CDR1 and CDR2 sequences are SGHAT and FQNNGV. CDR3 sequence reads: CASSLSTGTEQYF. The CDR3 coding sequence is TGTGCCAGCAGCTTATCTACAGGGACCGAGCAGTACTTC.

The genes are TRBV6-6 and TRBJ2-3; TRBD1 agrees at 10 bases. J lost 3 bases, V lost 5 bases, and 11 bases had no gene match. Germline CDR1 and CDR2: MNHNY and SVGAGI (reference sequence). This CDR3 spans 17 amino acids. The DNA of the CDR3 is TGTGCCAGCAGTCCCGGGACAGGGGCCCCGGGTACAGATACGCAGTATTTT. It encodes CASSPGTGAPGTDTQYF.

This CDR3 reads CASTGTGRTGELFF. CDR3 coding DNA: TGTGCCAGCACCGGGACAGGGAGGACCGGGGAGCTGTTTTTT. The V gene is TRBV2, the J gene TRBJ2-2, with 9 bases aligning to TRBD1. The CDR3 runs to 14 residues. Germline CDR1 and CDR2: SNHLY and FYNNEI. The J segment lost 5 bases and the V segment lost 7 bases, leaving 5 bases of the junction unmatched.

The gene calls are TRBV7-2 and TRBJ2-7; 14 nucleotides align to TRBD2. J lost 2 bases, V lost 1 base, and 1 base had no gene match. The V gene's germline CDR1 is SGHTA and CDR2 FQGNSA. The length of the CDR3 is 16 residues. This CDR3 reads CASSLGTSGGTYEQYF. Written as DNA, the CDR3 is TGTGCCAGCAGCTTAGGGACTAGCGGGGGGACCTACGAGCAGTACTTC.

V gene TRBV19 combines with J gene TRBJ1-5, with 9 bases fitting TRBD1. CDR1 is LNHDA, CDR2 SQIVND, per germline (reference sequence). The J segment lost 2 bases and the V segment lost 4 bases, leaving 12 bases of the junction unmatched. The CDR3 extends over 18 amino acids. The CDR3 is CASSTPTGGGLGNQPQHF. The DNA of the CDR3 is TGTGCCAGTAGTACACCTACAGGGGGCGGCTTGGGCAATCAGCCCCAGCATTTT.